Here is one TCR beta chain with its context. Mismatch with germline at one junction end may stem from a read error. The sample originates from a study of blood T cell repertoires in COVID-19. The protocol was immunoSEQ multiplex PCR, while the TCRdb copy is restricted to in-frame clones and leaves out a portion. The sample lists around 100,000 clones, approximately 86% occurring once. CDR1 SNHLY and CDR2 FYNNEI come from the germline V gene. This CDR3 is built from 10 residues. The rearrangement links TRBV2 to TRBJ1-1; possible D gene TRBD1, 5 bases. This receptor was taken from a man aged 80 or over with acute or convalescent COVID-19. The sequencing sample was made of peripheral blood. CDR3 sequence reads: CASSEGGTIF. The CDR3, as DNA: TGTGCCAGCAGTGAGGGGGGGACGATCTTT.